This TCR beta chain was retrieved from a study of CD8+CD57+ T cells in acquired aplastic anemia. This clonotype came up many times. The V gene end was trimmed by 0 bases and the J gene end by 12 bases; junction bases not matched to a gene: 5. The CDR3 is 12 residues long. CDR1 and CDR2 (germline): SGHKS, YYEKEE (reference sequence). Researchers used genomic DNA as the template to profile TCR beta VDJ and CDR3. TCRdb recomputed calls from the reads with MiXCR, one row per CDR3 protein. The sample includes about 160,000 distinct CDR3 sequences, 47% seen only once; the top ten take roughly 2.8%. Sequencing was done on patients that had shown CD8+CD57+ cell expansion by flow cytometry.

The source material was sorted CD4+, CD8+, or CD8+CD57+ T cells (not recorded which) from PBMCs. This chain connects TRBV5-5 to TRBJ1-2; 7 positions agree with TRBD1. The clonotype comes from a human donor with aplastic anemia. The DNA of the CDR3 is TGTGCCAGCAGCTTGGAGACAGGGCCCAACACCTTC. This codes for CASSLETGPNTF.